A selection of T cell receptor beta chains follows, all from one sample in a study of shared clonotypes between healthy human individuals. Sequencing was performed with immunoSEQ multiplex PCR; in TCRdb, only in-frame clones are kept and a portion is missing. The repertoire holds about 1 million clones, with roughly 74% as singletons. The sequencing sample was made of memory CD4+ T cells from PBMCs. The receptors here all came from a man between 18 and 29 years old in good health. Some clones in this sample may be carry-over from other donors' samples. CDR3s leave out the opening cysteine and the closing phenylalanine or tryptophan. D genes are given only for firm matches.

CDR3,D,V,J
ASSQVGGLAGAFSYEQY,TRBD2,TRBV4-2,TRBJ2-7
ASSYSGTGSRWGYT,TRBD1,TRBV6-5,TRBJ1-2
ASSRQRDTEAF,NA,TRBV7-3,TRBJ1-1
ASSGIRTGGTGGYNEQF,TRBD2,TRBV2,TRBJ2-1
ASSLALFAGGHGEQY,TRBD2,TRBV5-6,TRBJ2-7
ASSLATAMAGEQF,NA,TRBV28,TRBJ2-1
ASSPSGALGARTYNEQF,NA,TRBV9,TRBJ2-1
AWSATTSFRGETQY,NA,TRBV30,TRBJ2-5
ASSLRPYGYT,NA,TRBV28,TRBJ1-2
ASSSGTDYTQETQY,NA,TRBV5-1,TRBJ2-5
ASSDQRGGSYNEQF,NA,TRBV25-1,TRBJ2-1
ASSPEAGGQEF,TRBD2,TRBV5-4,TRBJ2-1
ASSLTGTKETQY,NA,TRBV5-4,TRBJ2-5
ASSSKVRAAHPSSYNEQF,NA,TRBV27,TRBJ2-1
SVASDNTGELF,NA,TRBV29-1,TRBJ2-2
ASSSGTSGDPSTDTQY,TRBD2,TRBV7-3,TRBJ2-3
ASSLLQGTGELF,NA,TRBV11-2,TRBJ2-2
ASSRGVTNEKLF,NA,TRBV7-6,TRBJ1-4
ASSGQGEGKLF,TRBD1,TRBV6-1,TRBJ1-4
ASSQDTGDTQY,NA,TRBV4-1,TRBJ2-3
ASRTSGGSYEQY,TRBD2,TRBV5-6,TRBJ2-7
AIPDRRYNEQF,NA,TRBV6-1,TRBJ2-1
ASSLKGYNEQF,NA,TRBV7-9,TRBJ2-1
ASSLGSQGSGNTIY,NA,TRBV5-1,TRBJ1-3
ASSLGTYNEQF,NA,TRBV11-3,TRBJ2-1
ASSLPGHSNQPQH,NA,TRBV28,TRBJ1-5